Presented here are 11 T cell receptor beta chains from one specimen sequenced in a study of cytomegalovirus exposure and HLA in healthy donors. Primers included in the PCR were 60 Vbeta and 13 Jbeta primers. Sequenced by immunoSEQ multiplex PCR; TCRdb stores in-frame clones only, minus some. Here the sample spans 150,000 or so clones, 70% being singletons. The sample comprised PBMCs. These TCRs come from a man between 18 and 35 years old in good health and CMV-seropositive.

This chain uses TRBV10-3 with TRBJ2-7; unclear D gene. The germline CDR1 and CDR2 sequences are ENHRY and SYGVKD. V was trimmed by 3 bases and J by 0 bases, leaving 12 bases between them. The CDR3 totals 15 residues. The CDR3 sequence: CAISEGGRSSYEQYV. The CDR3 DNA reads TGTGCCATCAGTGAAGGCGGAAGGAGCTCCTACGAGCAGTACGTC.

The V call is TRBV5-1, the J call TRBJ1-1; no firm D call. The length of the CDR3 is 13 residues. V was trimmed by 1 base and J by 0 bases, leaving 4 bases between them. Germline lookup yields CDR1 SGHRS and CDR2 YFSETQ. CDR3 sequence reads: CASSLSLNTEAFF. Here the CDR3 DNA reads TGCGCCAGCAGCTTGTCTCTGAACACTGAAGCTTTCTTT.

DNA for the CDR3: TGTGCCAGCAGCCCCCTCCAGAAACTGTTTTTT. It translates to CASSPLQKLFF. This rearrangement joins TRBV5-8 to TRBJ1-4, with D uncertain. Germline assignment: CDR1 SGHTS and CDR2 YDEGEE. This CDR3 region has 11 residues. Trimming pared 4 bases from V and 11 bases from J, leaving 9 bases between.

The CDR3 spells CASSLGLAGVVTGELFF. The CDR3 DNA reads TGCGCCAGCAGCTTGGGTCTAGCGGGAGTTGTGACCGGGGAGCTGTTTTTT. V usage is TRBV5-1 and J usage is TRBJ2-2, with TRBD2 identical over 10 bases. The J segment lost 5 bases and the V segment lost 0 bases, leaving 7 bases of the junction unmatched. The germline CDR1 and CDR2 sequences are SGHRS and YFSETQ. This CDR3 has 17 amino acids.

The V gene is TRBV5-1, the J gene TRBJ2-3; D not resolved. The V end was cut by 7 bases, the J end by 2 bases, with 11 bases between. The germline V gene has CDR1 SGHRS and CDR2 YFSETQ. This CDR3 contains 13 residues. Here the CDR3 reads CASAAFPTDTQYF. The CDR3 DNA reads TGCGCCAGCGCGGCCTTCCCCACAGATACGCAGTATTTT.

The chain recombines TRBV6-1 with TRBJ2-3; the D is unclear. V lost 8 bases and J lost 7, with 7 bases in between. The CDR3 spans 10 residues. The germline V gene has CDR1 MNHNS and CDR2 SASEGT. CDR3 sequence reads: CASFEYTQYF. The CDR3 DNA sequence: TGTGCCAGCTTTGAGTATACGCAGTATTTT.

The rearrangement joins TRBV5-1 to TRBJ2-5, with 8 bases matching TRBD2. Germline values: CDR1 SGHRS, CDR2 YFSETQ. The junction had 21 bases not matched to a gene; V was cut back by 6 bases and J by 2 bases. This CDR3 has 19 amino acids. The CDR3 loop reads CASNHVTRTSLRGQETQYF. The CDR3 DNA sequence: TGCGCCAGCAATCACGTTACCAGGACTAGCCTTAGGGGGCAAGAGACCCAGTACTTC.

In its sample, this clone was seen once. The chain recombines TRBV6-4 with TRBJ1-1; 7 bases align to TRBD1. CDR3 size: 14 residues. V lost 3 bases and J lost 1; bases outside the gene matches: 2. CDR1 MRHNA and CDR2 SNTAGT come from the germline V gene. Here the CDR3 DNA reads TGTGCCAGCAGTGAAAGGGGGCAGAACACTGAAGCTTTCTTT. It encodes CASSERGQNTEAFF.

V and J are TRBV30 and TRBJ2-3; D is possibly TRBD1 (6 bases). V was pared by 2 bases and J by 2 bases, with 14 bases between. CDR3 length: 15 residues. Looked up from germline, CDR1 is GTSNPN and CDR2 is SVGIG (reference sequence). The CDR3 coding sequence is TGTGCCTGGAGTTTGACTCAGGGGCTCACAGATACGCAGTATTTT. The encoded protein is CAWSLTQGLTDTQYF.

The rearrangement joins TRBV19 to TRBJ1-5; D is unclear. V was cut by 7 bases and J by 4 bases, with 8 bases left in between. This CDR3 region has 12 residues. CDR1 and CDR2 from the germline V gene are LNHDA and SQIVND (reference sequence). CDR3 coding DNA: TGTGCCAGTACATCGGTTAATCAGCCCCAGCATTTT. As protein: CASTSVNQPQHF.

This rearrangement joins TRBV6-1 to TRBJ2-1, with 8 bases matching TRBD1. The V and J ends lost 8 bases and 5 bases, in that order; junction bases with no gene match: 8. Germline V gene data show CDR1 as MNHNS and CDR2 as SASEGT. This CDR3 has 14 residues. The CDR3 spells CASSRTGSNNEQFF. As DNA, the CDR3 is TGTGCCAGCTCTCGGACAGGGAGTAACAATGAGCAGTTCTTC.